This TCR beta chain comes out of a study of cytomegalovirus exposure and HLA in healthy donors. The study's findings and limits: Under in vitro conditions, three CMV-associated chains were confirmed as specific for CMV antigens. The listing of some 170 TCR beta chains classed them as cytomegalovirus-associated. What a later analysis showed was that several of the most significant clusters appeared linked to common viral pathogens.

A word on this clone: What it recognizes is unknown.

From germline, CDR1 is SNHLY and CDR2 FYNNEI. The ends were cut back, 4 bases at V and 0 bases at J, with 6 bases in the middle. The CDR3 totals 14 residues. Everyone who donated was a healthy bone marrow donor. In the PCR, 60 Vbeta and 13 Jbeta primers were used. Only in-frame clones appear in the TCRdb table, and some are missing; sequencing was by immunoSEQ multiplex PCR. This table has more than 95,000 clones, more than 60% appearing once. The chain carries TRBV2 and TRBJ2-2; no clear D gene. This clonotype was sampled from a woman aged 50 to 65 in good health and CMV-seropositive. Sequencing was carried out using PBMCs. The CDR3 bases are TGTGCCAGCAGTGGACACTCGAACACCGGGGAGCTGTTTTTT. Translation: CASSGHSNTGELFF.